The next 27 T cell receptor beta chains were all read from a single sample in a study of blood T cell repertoires in COVID-19 (dated by TCRdb to about 2020). Library preparation was by the immunoSEQ multiplex PCR assay. TCRdb carries this immuneACCESS record with in-frame sequences only. Its versions omit some clonotypes, under half of them owing to an unresolved V gene in the studies checked, with the rest unexplained. In this sample the table shows tens of thousands of clones, 74% of which occur a single time. The biggest ten clones account for 3% to 4.5% of the sample. Sequencing input: peripheral blood. These receptors came from a man aged 70-80 years with COVID-19, enrolled during active disease.

In its sample, this clone was seen once. CDR3 in DNA: TGTGCCAGCAGGTCTAGCGTCGTCCACGAGCAGTACTTC. This gives the protein CASRSSVVHEQYF. The chain recombines TRBV6-5 with TRBJ2-7, with D possibly being TRBD2 (6 bases). Deletions cut 6 bases from V and 5 bases from J, with 14 bases between. Germline V gives CDR1 MNHEY, CDR2 SVGAGI. The CDR3 is made up of 13 amino acids.

The J gene is TRBJ2-1, the V gene TRBV28; 10 bases are shared with TRBD2. Trimming took 4 bases from V and 7 from J; bases not matched to a gene: 7. From germline, CDR1 is MDHEN and CDR2 SYDVKM. This CDR3 contains 15 residues. Written as DNA, the CDR3 is TGTGCCAGCAGTTCACTGGGACTAGCGAGGAATGAGCAGTTCTTC. Its translation: CASSSLGLARNEQFF.

The V and J genes are TRBV7-2 and TRBJ2-3; D not certain. CDR3 length: 12 residues. V was shortened by 6 bases and J by 5 bases, with 9 bases between the two germline ends. Germline CDR1 SGHTA, CDR2 FQGNSA. The CDR3 region has the DNA TGTGCCAGCAGTCTATTCGGAGATACGCAGTATTTT. Translating gives CASSLFGDTQYF.

The chain links TRBV6-2 or TRBV6-3 to TRBJ1-1; the D gene is possibly TRBD1 (6 bases). CDR1 and CDR2 (germline): MNHEY, SVGEGT. The CDR3 is 14 residues long. V lost 5 bases to trimming and J lost 0 bases, with 10 bases between them. DNA for the CDR3: TGTGCCAGCAGTGACGGACAGCTGAACACTGAAGCTTTCTTT. Translating it yields CASSDGQLNTEAFF.

The chain employs TRBV6-5 and TRBJ2-7; 10 nucleotides align to TRBD2. The germline V gene has CDR1 MNHEY and CDR2 SVGAGI. With V trimmed by 5 bases and J by 2 bases, 3 bases remained unmatched. This CDR3 has 14 residues. The CDR3, as DNA: TGTGCCAGCAGTCTAGCGGGAGCAACCTACGAGCAGTACTTC. This gives the protein CASSLAGATYEQYF.

The chain is built from TRBV4-3 and TRBJ1-2; D is unclear. This CDR3 region has 15 residues. Trimming pared 0 bases from V and 4 bases from J, leaving 12 bases between. From germline, CDR1 is LGHNA and CDR2 YSLEER. The CDR3 region is CASSQDDGLFYGYTF. In nucleotides, the CDR3 is TGCGCCAGCAGCCAAGACGACGGACTTTTCTATGGCTACACCTTC.

The chain carries TRBV7-3 and TRBJ2-3; 10 nucleotides align to TRBD2. The V gene end was trimmed by 4 bases and the J gene end by 10 bases; junction bases not matched to a gene: 2. Germline CDR1 is SGHTA and CDR2 is FQGTGA. This CDR3 contains 12 residues. The CDR3 loop reads CASSSGLAAQYF. The CDR3, as DNA: TGTGCCAGCAGCTCAGGACTAGCGGCGCAGTATTTT.

The chain carries TRBV7-2 and TRBJ1-5; D is possibly TRBD1 (5 bases). Germline CDR1 and CDR2: SGHTA and FQGNSA. The CDR3 is made up of 15 amino acids. Trimming removed 0 bases from V and 1 base from J, with 7 bases in between. CDR3 sequence (DNA): TGTGCCAGCAGCTTAGCCGGGGGGAGCAATCAGCCCCAGCATTTT. Its protein product is CASSLAGGSNQPQHF.

This clone was seen a handful of times. Other nucleotide sequences from this sample produce the same CDR3. J is TRBJ2-7 and V is TRBV13; D is perhaps TRBD2 (5 bases). Germline V gene sequence: CDR1 PRHDT, CDR2 FYEKMQ (reference sequence). This CDR3 spans 14 amino acids. V lost 4 bases to trimming and J lost 2 bases, with 12 bases between them. CDR3 in DNA: TGTGCCAGCAGCTCACGGGGAAGAACCTACGAGCAGTACTTC. As protein: CASSSRGRTYEQYF.

CDR3 in DNA: TGCGCCAGCAGTTTTACTGACAGACACCAGCAGTACTTC. Protein sequence: CASSFTDRHQQYF. The rearrangement uses TRBV5-1 and TRBJ2-7, with D maybe TRBD1 (5 bases). Germline CDR1 reads SGHRS; CDR2 reads YFSETQ. V was cut by 5 bases and J by 8 bases, with 17 bases left in between. The CDR3 runs to 13 residues.

The chain couples TRBV6-2 or TRBV6-3 to TRBJ2-1; 9 positions match TRBD2. V gave up 0 bases and J gave up 5 bases; unmatched junction bases: 8. The length of the CDR3 is 17 residues. CDR1 and CDR2 from the germline V gene are MNHEY and SVGEGT. CDR3 in amino acids: CASSYSTGLAFHNEQFF. CDR3 nucleotide sequence: TGTGCCAGCAGTTACTCGACGGGACTAGCCTTCCACAATGAGCAGTTCTTC.

The V and J genes are TRBV24-1 and TRBJ2-3; 13 positions agree with TRBD2. Germline V lookup: CDR1 KGHDR, CDR2 SFDVKD. V was clipped by 4 bases and J by 3 bases; unmatched bases: 9. The length of the CDR3 is 18 residues. This CDR3 is CATSDPGTSGDGTDTQYF. The CDR3 region has the DNA TGTGCCACCAGTGACCCCGGGACTAGCGGGGATGGTACAGATACGCAGTATTTT.

The rearrangement joins TRBV6-6 to TRBJ1-3, with no clear D. Germline V gene lookup returns CDR1 MNHNY and CDR2 SVGAGI (reference sequence). Trimming shortened V by 4 bases and J by 4 bases, and 11 bases separated the two germline ends. CDR3 length: 14 residues. CDR3 coding DNA: TGTGCCAGCAGTTCGACGGTCAGGGGAAACACCATATATTTT. Its protein is CASSSTVRGNTIYF.

The rearrangement links TRBV6-2 or TRBV6-3 to TRBJ2-7; unclear D gene. The germline CDR1 and CDR2 sequences are MNHEY and SVGEGT. Between the trimmed V and J ends, which lost 2 bases and 7 bases, there was a span of 6 bases. The CDR3 is 11 amino acids. The CDR3 protein is CASSYAIEQYF. The CDR3 nucleotides read TGTGCCAGCAGTTACGCGATTGAGCAGTACTTC.

This clone was recorded once. V usage is TRBV5-1 and J usage is TRBJ1-1; a possible D gene is TRBD1 (6 bases). CDR1 SGHRS and CDR2 YFSETQ come from the germline V gene. Deletions cut 4 bases from V and 1 base from J, with 17 bases between. There are 16 residues in the CDR3. CDR3 DNA sequence: TGCGCCAGCAGCCCCCTTGGCAGGGGCCAGAACACTGAAGCTTTCTTT. It is translated as CASSPLGRGQNTEAFF. Complete variable domain (other parts from reference TRBV5-1 and TRBJ1-1): KAGVTQTPRYLIKTRGQQVTLSCSPISGHRSVSWYQQTPGQGLQFLFEYFSETQRNKGNFPGRFSGRQFSNSRSEMNVSTLELGDSALYLCASSPLGRGQNTEAFFGQGTRLTVV.

This sequence joins TRBV27 and TRBJ1-3; D gene ambiguous. Germline V gene sequence: CDR1 MNHEY, CDR2 SMNVEV (reference sequence). The CDR3 covers 15 residues. Trimming took 2 bases from V and 4 from J, leaving 12 bases between them. CDR3 nucleotides: TGTGCCAGCAGTTTAGGTATAACTCCCGGAAACACCATATATTTT. Translating gives CASSLGITPGNTIYF.

This clone was picked up a small number of times. The CDR3 sequence is CASSFPGAMNLRTSGVGETQYF. The CDR3 DNA sequence: TGTGCCAGCAGTTTCCCCGGAGCGATGAATCTTCGGACTAGCGGGGTAGGAGAGACCCAGTACTTC. The V and J genes are TRBV28 and TRBJ2-5; TRBD2 aligns across 12 bases. The junction had 24 bases not matched to a gene; V was cut back by 3 bases and J by 4 bases. The CDR3 extends over 22 amino acids. In germline, CDR1 is MDHEN, CDR2 SYDVKM.

The chain couples TRBV15 to TRBJ2-3; 7 nucleotides line up with TRBD2. Germline V gives CDR1 LNHNV, CDR2 YYDKDF (reference sequence). Trimming removed 0 bases from V and 1 base from J; junction bases left unmatched: 1. This CDR3 region has 15 residues. CDR3 protein: CATSRDLAGTDTQYF. The CDR3 DNA is TGTGCCACCAGCAGAGACCTAGCGGGCACAGATACGCAGTATTTT.

This clone was counted a few times. The chain joins TRBV10-1 to TRBJ2-7; 8 bases are shared with TRBD1. Looked up from germline, CDR1 is WNHNN and CDR2 is SYGVQD (reference sequence). V shed 2 bases and J 6 bases; nucleotides not matched to a gene: 6. The CDR3 runs 14 residues. DNA of the CDR3: TGCGCCAGCAGTGAGGTCGGCAGGGGGCTCGAGCAGTACTTC. It translates to CASSEVGRGLEQYF.

This clone was seen a handful of times. The chain couples TRBV4-1 to TRBJ2-5, with TRBD1 matching 7 bases. The CDR3 contains 16 residues. V lost 0 bases and J lost 4; bases outside the gene matches: 8. Germline assignment: CDR1 MGHRA and CDR2 YSYEKL. The CDR3 sequence is CASSQDPRGYGETQYF. As DNA, the CDR3 is TGCGCCAGCAGCCAAGACCCCAGGGGGTATGGAGAGACCCAGTACTTC.

The V call is TRBV3-1 (or the pseudogene TRBV3-2), the J call TRBJ2-1; 7 nucleotides line up with TRBD2. This CDR3 has 14 amino acids. Germline V gene lookup returns CDR1 LGHDT and CDR2 YNNKEL (reference sequence). V was clipped by 3 bases and J by 7 bases; unmatched bases: 6. The DNA for the CDR3 is TGTGCCAGCAGCCAGGCCGGGACTACTAATGAGCAGTTCTTC. Its translation: CASSQAGTTNEQFF.

The chain carries TRBV7-9 and TRBJ2-1, with D perhaps matching TRBD1 (6 bases). CDR3 length: 15 residues. Germline-derived CDR1 and CDR2 are SEHNR and FQNEAQ (reference sequence). Trimming removed 5 bases at V and 0 bases at J, with 11 bases between. The CDR3 here is CASSKDSSSYNEQFF. The DNA for the CDR3 is TGTGCCAGCAGCAAGGACAGTAGCTCCTACAATGAGCAGTTCTTC.

The DNA of the CDR3 is TGTGCCAGCAGCTCATCCGTGGGTGGGAGTCCCTACAATGAGCAGTTCTTC. Its translation is CASSSSVGGSPYNEQFF. The V gene is TRBV7-2, the J gene TRBJ2-1, with a weak D call TRBD2 (5 bases). The V and J ends lost 4 bases and 2 bases respectively, with 18 bases between them. The CDR3 has 17 residues. From germline, CDR1 is SGHTA and CDR2 FQGNSA.

V and J are TRBV29-1 and TRBJ2-1, with TRBD2 matching 9 bases. J was trimmed by 3 bases and V by 2 bases; bases with no gene match: 17. The CDR3 has 19 amino acids. The germline CDR1 and CDR2 sequences are SQVTM and ANQGSEA. The CDR3 DNA reads TGCAGCGTTGAATCTTCGGGTACAGCGGGAGGCACCCTCTACAATGAGCAGTTCTTC. It yields the protein CSVESSGTAGGTLYNEQFF.

V is TRBV6-6 and J is TRBJ2-1; D is uncertain. Germline V gene lookup returns CDR1 MNHNY and CDR2 SVGAGI (reference sequence). The CDR3 is 13 amino acids. The germline V and J ends were trimmed by 2 bases and 7 bases, with 9 bases remaining between them. The CDR3 DNA follows: TGTGCCAGCAGTTACGGTTGGCTTAATGAGCAGTTCTTC. It specifies CASSYGWLNEQFF.

The chain recombines TRBV9 with TRBJ2-1, with TRBD2 matching over 7 bases. V trimming: 5 bases; J trimming: 8 bases; junction bases outside the gene matches: 13. The CDR3 contains 15 residues. CDR1 is SGDLS, CDR2 YYNGEE, per germline. CDR3 in DNA: TGTGCCAGCAGGAGGACGGGAGGCCCCGGGGATGAGCAGTTCTTC. It yields the protein CASRRTGGPGDEQFF.

In this sample, this clone turned up a few times. The rearrangement uses TRBV4-2 and TRBJ2-7, with 8 nucleotides matching TRBD2. Germline V gives CDR1 LGHNA, CDR2 YNFKEQ. V gave up 2 bases and J gave up 0 bases; unmatched junction bases: 9. The CDR3 has 17 residues. The CDR3 DNA reads TGTGCCAGCAGCCAATGGGATAGCGGGATGAACTCCTACGAGCAGTACTTC. Protein: CASSQWDSGMNSYEQYF.